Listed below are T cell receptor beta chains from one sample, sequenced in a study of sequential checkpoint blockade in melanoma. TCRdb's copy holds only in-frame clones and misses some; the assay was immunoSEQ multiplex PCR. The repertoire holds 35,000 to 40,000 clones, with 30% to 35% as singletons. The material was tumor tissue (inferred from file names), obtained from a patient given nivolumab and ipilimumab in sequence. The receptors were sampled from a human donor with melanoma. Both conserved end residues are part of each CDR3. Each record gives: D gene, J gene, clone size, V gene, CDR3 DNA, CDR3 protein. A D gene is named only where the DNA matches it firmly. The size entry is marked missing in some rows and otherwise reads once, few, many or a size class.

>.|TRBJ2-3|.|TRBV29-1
TGCAGCGCCGCGGGGCGGGTTAGCACAGATACGCAGTATTTT
CSAAGRVSTDTQYF
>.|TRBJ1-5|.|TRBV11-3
TGTGCCAGCAGCTTAGGGGTCCCCTCATTTCAGCCCCAGCATTTT
CASSLGVPSFQPQHF
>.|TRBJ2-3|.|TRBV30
TGTGCCTGGGGGAAGGGGAGGTCAATAACTACAGATACGCAGTATTTT
CAWGKGRSITTDTQYF
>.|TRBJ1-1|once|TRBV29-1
TGCAGCGTTGGGGGTCCCCACGAGGGAGCTTTCTTT
CSVGGPHEGAFF
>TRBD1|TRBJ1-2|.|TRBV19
TGTGCCAGTAGTTCGTCGACAGGGGGCTATGGCTACACCTTC
CASSSSTGGYGYTF
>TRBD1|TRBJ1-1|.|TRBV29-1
TGCAGCGCCCGGACAGGGGGGGTCACTGAAGCTTTCTTT
CSARTGGVTEAFF
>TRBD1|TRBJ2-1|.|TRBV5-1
TGCGCCAGCAGCCGCCGGGACAGGGGGCTCAATGAGCAGTTCTTC
CASSRRDRGLNEQFF
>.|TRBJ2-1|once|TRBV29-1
TGCAGCGTACAATATTTTGCGGGAATGGATGAGCAGTTCTTC
CSVQYFAGMDEQFF
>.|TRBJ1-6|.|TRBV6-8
TGTGCCAGCAGTTACTTTAGTGGGGAGGGTAGTTCACCCCTCCACTTT
CASSYFSGEGSSPLHF
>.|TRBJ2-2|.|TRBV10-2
TGCGCCAGCCGAGAAACAGGGAACACCGGGGAGCTGTTTTTT
CASRETGNTGELFF
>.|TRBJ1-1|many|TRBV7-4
TGTGCCAGCAGCTTAGTAACCGGCACTGAAGCTTTCTTT
CASSLVTGTEAFF
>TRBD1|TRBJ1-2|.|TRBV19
TGTGCCAGTAGTACGACAGGGATCAACTATGGCTACACCTTC
CASSTTGINYGYTF
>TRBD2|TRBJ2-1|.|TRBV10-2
TGCGCCAGCAGCAGGGGACTAGCGGGAAAGTTCGAGCAGTTCTTC
CASSRGLAGKFEQFF
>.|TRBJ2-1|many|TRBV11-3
TGTGCCAGCACCTCCCTGGGCAGGGCTTGGAATGAGCAGTTCTTC
CASTSLGRAWNEQFF
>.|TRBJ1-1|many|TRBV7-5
TGTGTCAGAAGCTTAGTTTGCTGCACTGAAGCTTTCTTT
CVRSLVCCTEAFF
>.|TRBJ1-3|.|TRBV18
TGTGCCAGCTCTCTCGGAAGGTATTCAAGCAACTCTGGAAACACCATATATTTT
CASSLGRYSSNSGNTIYF
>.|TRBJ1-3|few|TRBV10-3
TGTGCCATCAGTGAGTCCGCTTCGGGTTTTGGTGGTGGAAACACCATATATTTT
CAISESASGFGGGNTIYF
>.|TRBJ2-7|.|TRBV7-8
TGTGCCAGCAGCCAATGGGAGCGTCAGGGATACGAGCAGTACTTC
CASSQWERQGYEQYF
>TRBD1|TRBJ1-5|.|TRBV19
TGTGCCAGTAGTGCCGAGACAGGGGGTGGTAGCAATCAGCCCCAGCATTTT
CASSAETGGGSNQPQHF
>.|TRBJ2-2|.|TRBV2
TGTGCCAGCAGTGAAGGGCAGGGAACGACCGGGGAGCTGTTTTTT
CASSEGQGTTGELFF
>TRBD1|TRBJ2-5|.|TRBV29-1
TGCAGCGCTACCGGGACAGGACAAGAGACCCAGTACTTC
CSATGTGQETQYF
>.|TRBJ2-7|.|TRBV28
TGTGCCAGCAGTTTAGAACAGGGAGGAAGCTACGAGCAGTACTTC
CASSLEQGGSYEQYF
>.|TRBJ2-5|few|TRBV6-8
TGTGCCAGCAGCACCACCATGGGGGAGGCCCAGTACTTC
CASSTTMGEAQYF
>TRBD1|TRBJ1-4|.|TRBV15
TGTGCCACCAGGGTGGGGAGACCGGAGGACAGGGAAGATGAAAAACTGTTTTTT
CATRVGRPEDREDEKLFF
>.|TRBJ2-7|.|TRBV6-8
TGTGCCAGTTTCACATCCGGGAGCTCCTACGAGCAGTACTTC
CASFTSGSSYEQYF
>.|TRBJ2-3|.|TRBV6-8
TGTGCCATCGGCGTCGAGACAGATACGCAGTATTTT
CAIGVETDTQYF
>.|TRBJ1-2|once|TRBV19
TGTGCCAGTAGTGAGGGCCTCGCTAAGCCATTTTATGGCTACACCTTC
CASSEGLAKPFYGYTF
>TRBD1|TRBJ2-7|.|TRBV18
TGTGCCAGCTCACCACCGTCGGGACAGGGGTCCTACGAGCAGTACTTC
CASSPPSGQGSYEQYF
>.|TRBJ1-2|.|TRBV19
TGTGCCAGTAGTATAGATCACAGGTCCTATCGCTACACCTTC
CASSIDHRSYRYTF
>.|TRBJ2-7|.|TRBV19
TGTGCCAGTAGTATTCCAGGACGGACTTCCTACGAGCAGTACTTC
CASSIPGRTSYEQYF
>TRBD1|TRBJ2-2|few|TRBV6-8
TGTGCCAGCAGTTCCGGGACAGGGATTCCCGGGGAGCTGTTTTTT
CASSSGTGIPGELFF
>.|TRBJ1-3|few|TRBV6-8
TGTGCCAGCAGTGGAGCCCTAGTCTCTGGAAACACCATATATTTT
CASSGALVSGNTIYF
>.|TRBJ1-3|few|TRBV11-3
TGTGCCAGCAGCTTAGTAACAGGGACAAACACCATATATTTT
CASSLVTGTNTIYF
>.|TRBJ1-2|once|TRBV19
TGTGCCAGTAGTATTGGCTCGGGGAATGCCTATGGCTACACCTTC
CASSIGSGNAYGYTF
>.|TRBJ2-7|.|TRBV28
TGTGCCAGCAGTGGTCGGGGACCTTCCTACGAGCAGTACTTC
CASSGRGPSYEQYF
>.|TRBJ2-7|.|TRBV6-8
TGTGCCAGTCAAAGGGGCTCGGGACTTGCCTACGAGCAGTACTTC
CASQRGSGLAYEQYF
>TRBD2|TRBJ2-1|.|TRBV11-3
TGTGCCAGCAGCGATGGGAGGGGCCCTCACCTCAATGAGCAGTTCTTC
CASSDGRGPHLNEQFF
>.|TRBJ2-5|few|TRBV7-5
TGTGCCAGCACCATTTGGGCGGCTGGAGGTCAAGAGACCCAGTACTTC
CASTIWAAGGQETQYF
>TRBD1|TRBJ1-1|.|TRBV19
TGTGCCAGTAGCCAGGGACAGCAACTTGAAGCTTTCTTT
CASSQGQQLEAFF
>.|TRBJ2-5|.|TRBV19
TGTGCCAGTAGTATAGATGGCTTGTTCCGGGACGGCCAAGAGACCCAGTACTTC
CASSIDGLFRDGQETQYF
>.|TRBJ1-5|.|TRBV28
TGTGCTAGTCGGACCCCAAGAGGGACGGTATCGAAGAATCAGCCCCAGCATTTT
CASRTPRGTVSKNQPQHF
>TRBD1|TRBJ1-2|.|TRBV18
TGTGCCAGCTCACCCCAGGGGGCTGAGGGCTACACCTTC
CASSPQGAEGYTF
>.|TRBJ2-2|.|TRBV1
TGCGCCAGCAGCCAGGGGACAGGGGAAACCGGGGAGCTGTTTTTT
CASSQGTGETGELFF
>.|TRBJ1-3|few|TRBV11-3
TGTGCCAGCAGCTCCGGCCCCGTCATCTCTGGAAACACCATATATTTT
CASSSGPVISGNTIYF
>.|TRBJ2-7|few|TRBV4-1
TGCGCCAGCTCGTGGAGTGAGCCCTACGAGCAGTACTTC
CASSWSEPYEQYF
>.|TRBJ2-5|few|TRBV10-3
TGTGCCATCAGTGAGTCAGGGGGACGGGAGACCCAGTACTTC
CAISESGGRETQYF
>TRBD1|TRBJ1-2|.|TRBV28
TGTGCCAGCAGGCCTCAGGGGGCGGGCGGCTACACCTTC
CASRPQGAGGYTF
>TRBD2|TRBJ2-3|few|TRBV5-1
TGCGCCAGCAGCCGCCGCACTAGCGTTGTGAGAGATACGCAGTATTTT
CASSRRTSVVRDTQYF